The subject of this entry is one T cell receptor beta chain. It lacks a known antigen. No quality values exist for individual bases; no much larger clone is one base distant. Per the germline V gene, SGHVS is the CDR1 and FQNEAQ is the CDR2. Deletion took 7 bases off V and 6 bases off J, with a span of 13 bases between the germline ends. Spanning cysteine to phenylalanine, the CDR3 consists of 13 amino acids. Kept here is only the CDR3 DNA, which spans 39 bases and is read in frame from base 1. Library preparation employed the immunoSEQ multiplex PCR assay. In TCRdb, the immuneACCESS table is reduced to in-frame sequences with V and J assigned. These tables do not hold every clone; where another copy was compared, an unresolved V gene accounts for under half, and the others remain unexplained. The sample includes fewer than 90,000 clones, with 85% to 90% observed a single time. The ten biggest clones cover 1.9% of the sample.

This sample was included in a study of control samples from healthy donors and cancer patients (dated by TCRdb to the early 2020s). The TCR originated in a woman in her sixties or seventies with head and neck cancer. The chain links TRBV7-8 with TRBJ2-1; the D match is possibly TRBD1 or TRBD2, with 6 bases aligned in each. The sequenced sample was PBMCs. DNA sequence: TGTGCCAGCAACGGGGGCTTTACCAATGAGCAGTTCTTC. This encodes CASNGGFTNEQFF.